The source of this T cell receptor (beta chain) is a study of CD8+CD57+ T cells in acquired aplastic anemia. Study results and caveats: No significant difference in CD8+ Simpson's diversity was found between patients and controls.

Those patients picked for sequencing had displayed CD8+CD57+ cell expansion on flow cytometry. Severe acquired aplastic anemia was present in every patient. In germline, CDR1 is SQVTM, CDR2 ANQGSEA. The CDR3 has 12 residues. Between the trimmed V and J ends, which lost 6 bases and 5 bases, there was a span of 13 bases. As regards this clonotype: The antigen is unknown.

Researchers used genomic DNA as the template to profile TCR beta VDJ and CDR3. Via MiXCR, TCRdb re-called the reads, giving one row per CDR3 protein. The sample records about 160,000 distinct CDR3 sequences, over 70% being singletons. The source material was sorted CD4+, CD8+, or CD8+CD57+ T cells (not recorded which) from PBMCs. V gene TRBV29-1 combines with J gene TRBJ1-1, with a possible D match to TRBD1 (5 bases). The receptor was isolated from a human donor with aplastic anemia. In DNA, the CDR3 is TGCAGCGTCCACTTTAGGGGTACTGAAGCTTTCTTT. It is translated as CSVHFRGTEAFF.